The clone carrying this TCR beta chain was counted many times. What it recognizes is unknown. These data originate in a study of early T cells in non-severe SARS-CoV-2 infection. Notes on the study in general: Missing private and CD4 specificities, VDJdb matching favored anti-spike CD8 responses.

V lost 6 bases, J lost 0 bases, and 8 bases lay in between. The CDR3 spans 13 residues. The library protocol tagged individual cDNA molecules with unique molecular identifiers. TCRdb called the 5' RACE reads again in MiXCR, with one record for every CDR3 protein. The sample holds approximately 34,000 distinct CDR3 sequences, approximately 8.7% seen once. The origin of this receptor is an adult who was a healthcare worker with PCR-confirmed SARS-CoV-2 infection or an uninfected control (not recorded which). The input for sequencing was whole blood, taken at baseline. The V call is TRBV12-3 or TRBV12-4, the J call TRBJ1-1; no clear D gene. The CDR3 loop is CASSSLMNTEAFF. The CDR3 DNA sequence: TGTGCCAGCAGCTCTCTTATGAACACTGAAGCTTTCTTT.